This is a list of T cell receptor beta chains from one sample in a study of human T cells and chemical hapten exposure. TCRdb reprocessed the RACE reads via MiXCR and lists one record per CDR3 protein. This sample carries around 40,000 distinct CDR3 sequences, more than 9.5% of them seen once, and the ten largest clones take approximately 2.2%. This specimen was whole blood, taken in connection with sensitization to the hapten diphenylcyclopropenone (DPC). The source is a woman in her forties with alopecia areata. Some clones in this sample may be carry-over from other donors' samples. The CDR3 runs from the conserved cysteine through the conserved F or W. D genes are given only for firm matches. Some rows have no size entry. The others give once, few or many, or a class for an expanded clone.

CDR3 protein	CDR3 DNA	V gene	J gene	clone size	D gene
CSARGRVSNQPQHF	TGCAGTGCTAGGGGCAGGGTAAGCAATCAGCCCCAGCATTTT	TRBV20-1	TRBJ1-5	many	NA
CAGERSPLHF	TGTGCCGGGGAAAGATCACCCCTCCACTTT	TRBV27	TRBJ1-6	few	NA
CASSLDRNSPLHF	TGTGCCAGCAGCCTCGACCGAAATTCACCCCTCCACTTT	TRBV11-2	TRBJ1-6	many	NA
CASSVWDGDKLRTDTQYF	TGTGCCAGTAGTGTGTGGGACGGAGACAAACTCCGCACAGATACGCAGTATTTT	TRBV19	TRBJ2-3	NA	NA
CASTDRPLSNQPQHF	TGTGCCAGTACGGACAGACCTCTCAGCAATCAGCCCCAGCATTTT	TRBV19	TRBJ1-5	many	NA
CASSTRRGGYTGELFF	TGTGCCAGCAGCACCCGGCGGGGTGGGTACACCGGGGAGCTGTTTTTT	TRBV11-2	TRBJ2-2	many	NA
CASSSTSTGGVADTQYF	TGCGCCAGCAGCTCCACGTCGACAGGGGGGGTAGCAGATACGCAGTATTTT	TRBV4-1	TRBJ2-3	NA	TRBD1
CASSTLQSYEQFF	TGTGCCAGCAGCACCCTTCAGAGCTATGAGCAGTTCTTC	TRBV7-3	TRBJ2-1	few	NA
CASSQSRERTSGSTDTQYF	TGCGCCAGCAGTCAATCGAGGGAGCGGACCTCTGGGAGCACAGATACGCAGTATTTT	TRBV23-1	TRBJ2-3	few	NA
CSVWTDTQYF	TGCAGCGTTTGGACAGATACGCAGTATTTT	TRBV29-1	TRBJ2-3	few	NA
CAITRGGGTDTQYF	TGTGCCATCACCCGGGGGGGAGGAACAGATACGCAGTATTTT	TRBV10-3	TRBJ2-3	many	TRBD2
CASCFGDDGTEAFF	TGTGCCAGCTGTTTTGGGGACGACGGCACTGAAGCTTTCTTT	TRBV28	TRBJ1-1	few	NA
CASSLMEDQPQHF	TGTGCCAGCAGCTTAATGGAGGATCAGCCCCAGCATTTT	TRBV11-2	TRBJ1-5	many	NA
CASSASGRPSYEQYF	TGTGCCAGCAGTGCTAGCGGGAGGCCCTCCTACGAGCAGTACTTC	TRBV6-1	TRBJ2-7	NA	TRBD2
CASSSGQGTETQYF	TGTGCCAGCAGCTCCGGACAGGGGACAGAGACCCAGTACTTC	TRBV11-2	TRBJ2-5	many	TRBD1
CASSPPAGPNNEQFF	TGTGCCAGCTCACCACCGGCGGGACCAAACAATGAGCAGTTCTTC	TRBV18	TRBJ2-1	few	NA
CAWSRGYYEQYF	TGTGCCTGGAGTCGGGGCTACTACGAGCAGTACTTC	TRBV28	TRBJ2-7	few	NA
CASSPAGNTEAFF	TGTGCCAGCTCACCAGCGGGGAACACTGAAGCTTTCTTT	TRBV18	TRBJ1-1	NA	NA
CATSVWGSYGYTF	TGTGCCACCTCGGTCTGGGGCAGCTATGGCTACACCTTC	TRBV19	TRBJ1-2	many	NA
CASSAAKVVTGELFF	TGTGCCAGCAGTGCAGCGAAAGTGGTAACCGGGGAGCTGTTTTTT	TRBV2	TRBJ2-2	many	NA
CAISERDEQFF	TGTGCCATCAGTGAGCGTGATGAGCAGTTCTTC	TRBV10-3	TRBJ2-1	few	NA
CASSAGALWTSGVYTDTQYF	TGTGCCAGCAGCGCGGGAGCCCTTTGGACTAGCGGGGTATACACAGATACGCAGTATTTT	TRBV11-3	TRBJ2-3	NA	TRBD2
CASRERGSPLHF	TGTGCCAGCAGGGAGAGGGGTTCACCCCTCCACTTT	TRBV27	TRBJ1-6	many	NA
CASSPFSGSGELFF	TGTGCCAGCAGTCCTTTTAGCGGTTCCGGGGAGCTGTTTTTT	TRBV2	TRBJ2-2	few	NA
CASSPQKEMNTEAFF	TGTGCCAGCTCACCGCAGAAGGAGATGAACACTGAAGCTTTCTTT	TRBV18	TRBJ1-1	many	NA
CSARVALLPEQYF	TGCAGTGCTAGAGTGGCCCTGCTACCCGAGCAGTACTTC	TRBV20-1	TRBJ2-7	many	NA
CASSSEAAKAYEQYF	TGTGCCAGCAGTTCAGAAGCGGCTAAGGCCTACGAGCAGTACTTC	TRBV6-5	TRBJ2-7	many	NA
CASSRTSDETQYF	TGTGCCAGCTCAAGGACTAGCGACGAGACCCAGTACTTC	TRBV18	TRBJ2-5	many	TRBD2